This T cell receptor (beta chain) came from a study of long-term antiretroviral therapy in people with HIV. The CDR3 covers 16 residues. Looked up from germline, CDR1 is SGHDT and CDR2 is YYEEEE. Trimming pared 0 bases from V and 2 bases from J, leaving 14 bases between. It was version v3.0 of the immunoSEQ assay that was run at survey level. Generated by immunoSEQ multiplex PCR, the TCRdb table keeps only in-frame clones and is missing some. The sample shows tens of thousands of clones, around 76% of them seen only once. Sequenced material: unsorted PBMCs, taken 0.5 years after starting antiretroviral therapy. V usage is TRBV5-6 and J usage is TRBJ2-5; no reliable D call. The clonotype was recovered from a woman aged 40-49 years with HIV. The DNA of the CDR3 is TGTGCCAGCAGCTTGGTAACACATTATCCACAAGAGACCCAGTACTTC. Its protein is CASSLVTHYPQETQYF.